This T cell receptor (beta chain) is from a study of T cells in Graves' hyperthyroidism and ophthalmopathy (dated by TCRdb to the late 2010s). Study-level background: Peripheral blood samples were taken at initial diagnosis, before any treatment was given. Prospective prediction of ophthalmopathy was tested in an independent validation cohort of fewer than 20 hyperthyroidism patients and approximately 17 patients who later progressed to ophthalmopathy. The 95 to 100 discovery patients were divided at random into training and test sets in a 7:3 ratio. To identify TCR V-J signatures that set the groups apart, the researchers used a discovery cohort of 100 patients, made up of approximately 43 with Graves' ophthalmopathy and around 58 with stable Graves' hyperthyroidism. After blood sampling, hyperthyroidism patients were treated with methimazole at a starting dose of 30 mg daily, and ophthalmopathy patients were treated with high-dose intravenous methylprednisolone. In more than 5 Graves' hyperthyroidism patients, the study also compared T-cell repertoires from thyroid tissue with T-cell repertoires from blood. The paper describes TCR Vbeta CDR3 sequencing of 140 or so peripheral blood samples, made up of around 41 ophthalmopathy patients, approximately 73 hyperthyroidism patients and some 17 progressor patients.

Its CDR3 holds 13 amino acids, cysteine through phenylalanine. Solely the CDR3 DNA is kept, with 39 bases framed from the first base. In the germline V gene, CDR1 corresponds to SGDLS and CDR2 to YYNGEE. Trimming removed 7 bases from V and 2 bases from J, leaving 12 bases between the germline ends. In the ophthalmopathy patients, disease was moderately to severely active, with a Clinical Activity Score of 3 or more, a NOSPECS grade of 4 or more, and a duration of less than 3 months. Patients with uncontrolled infections, other autoimmune diseases, pregnancy or lactation were excluded. Diagnoses relied on clinical symptoms, serum thyroxine and TRAb, thyroid ultrasound and orbital computed tomography. Ficoll-Paque density gradient centrifugation was used to isolate PBMCs from 8.5 to 10 ml of fresh peripheral blood. Trizol reagent was used to extract total RNA, and RNA quality was then checked on an Agilent 2100 Bioanalyzer.

About this clonotype itself: The specificity of this receptor is unknown. Nothing much larger sits one base from this clone, and base qualities are not available.

The TCR beta CDR3 regions were amplified from RNA transcripts. A first-round RT-PCR of the TCR CDR3 used the HTBI primer set with the Qiagen OneStep RT-PCR kit. Libraries were constructed in a second round of multiplex PCR, after which size selection and purification were carried out. Sequencing of the libraries was done on an Illumina HiSeq2000 using paired-end 100 bp reads. Per the original workflow: SOAPnuke was used to process the raw data, throwing out any read that contained adapters or uncalled bases, had a mean Phred below 15, or lacked an exact constant-primer or identifier match. High-quality paired reads were merged using COPE v1.2.5, and each unique nucleotide sequence was defined as a clonotype. MiTCR v1.1 was used to align the clonotypes against IMGT TRBV, TRBD and TRBJ reference segments. The analysis was restricted to V-J combinations with a frequency above 0.0001, which together covered 99.2% of the repertoires. The TCS score was defined as F50 (clonal expansion) divided by E x V (chaos), with BLOSUM62-based TCRdist calculated between CDR3 peptides within each V-J. Welch's t-statistics and random forest reduced fewer than 600 V-J features to roughly 13, which were used in a naive Bayes classifier (R e1071). The Morisita-Horn index was used to measure how similar the thyroid and blood repertoires were. The raw public reads went through TCRdb reprocessing: fastp at Q25, MiXCR clone calling, in-frame beta chains kept. Rows are combined by CDR3 protein, so each entry shows the most common genes and DNA. The V and J calls reflect TCRdb's pipeline rather than the authors' work. Recorded for this sample are 640,000 or so distinct CDR3 sequences; roughly 15% of them occurred a single time. The top ten hold around 4.1% of the sample.

Study-level results and caveats: In validation, the model predicted progression to ophthalmopathy with over 65% sensitivity and approximately 78% specificity, a median of roughly seven months before onset. Sample size was not statistically predetermined, and investigators were not blinded to group allocation. Most expanded thyroid clonotypes (frequency above 0.001) were also detected in blood, suggesting blood repertoires may reflect thyroid immune responses. A 13 V-J signature model separated ophthalmopathy from stable hyperthyroidism, with about 90% sensitivity and roughly 81% specificity in cross-validation and 80%/75% in testing.

The source of this sequence is a woman aged 40 to 55 with Graves' ophthalmopathy. The sequence links TRBV9 to TRBJ1-2; TRBD1 might be the D gene, on 6 matching bases. The sequencing input was blood. CDR3 protein: CASATGTNYGYTF. In nucleotides, the sequence is TGTGCCAGCGCCACAGGGACCAACTATGGCTACACCTTC.